Below are 19 T cell receptor beta chains sequenced from a single sample in a study of T cell repertoires in cytomegalovirus infection. TCRdb passed the reads through MiXCR, listing each CDR3 protein once. The sample yields about 360,000 distinct CDR3 sequences, around a third seen once. For these TCRs, the target antigens are not known. The source was cultured PBMCs, collected from culture after CMV antigen stimulation. These receptors came from a human donor in good health (CMV status not recorded). Some clones in this sample may be carry-over from other donors' samples.

The gene calls are TRBV25-1 and TRBJ1-1, with a weak D call TRBD1 (6 bases). The CDR3 is made up of 14 amino acids. The germline V and J ends were trimmed by 6 bases and 4 bases, with 15 bases remaining between them. CDR1 MGHDK and CDR2 SYGVNS come from the germline V gene. CDR3 sequence reads: CASRGQGPSTEAFF. The DNA for the CDR3 is TGTGCCAGCAGGGGGCAGGGGCCGAGCACTGAAGCTTTCTTT. The whole variable domain, remainder taken from reference TRBV25-1 and TRBJ1-1, is EADIYQTPRYLVIGTGKKITLECSQTMGHDKMYWYQQDPGMELHLIHYSYGVNSTEKGDLSSESTVSRIRTEHFPLTLESARPSHTSQYLCASRGQGPSTEAFFGQGTRLTVV.

The chain recombines TRBV7-9 with TRBJ1-1, with D tentatively TRBD1 (6 bases). V was shortened by 2 bases and J by 3 bases, with 16 bases between the two germline ends. CDR1 is SEHNR, CDR2 FQNEAQ, per germline (reference sequence). The CDR3 extends over 16 amino acids. Written as DNA, the CDR3 is TGTGCCAGCAGCTTAAGGAGGGGGACTGGTCACACTGAAGCTTTCTTT. Translating gives CASSLRRGTGHTEAFF.

This clonotype was counted a few times. The V gene is TRBV30, the J gene TRBJ1-3, with unresolved D. Per germline, CDR1 GTSNPN and CDR2 SVGIG (reference sequence). The germline V and J ends were trimmed by 0 bases and 4 bases, with 10 bases remaining between them. The CDR3 length is 14 residues. The CDR3 DNA follows: TGTGCCTGGAGTGTACATTGGATCGGAAACACCATATATTTT. This gives the protein CAWSVHWIGNTIYF. The full variable domain, its missing parts supplied by reference TRBV30 and TRBJ1-3, is SQTIHQWPATLVQPVGSPLSLECTVEGTSNPNLYWYRQAAGRGLQLLFYSVGIGQISSEVPQNLSASRPQDRQFILSSKKLLLSDSGFYLCAWSVHWIGNTIYFGEGSWLTVV.

This clonotype was detected a few times. Sequence at one end of the junction differs from germline and may be a read error. The V and J genes are TRBV19 and TRBJ1-2; perhaps TRBD1 as D (5 bases). The CDR3 is 13 residues long. Germline lookup yields CDR1 LNHDA and CDR2 SQIVND (reference sequence). In DNA form, the CDR3 reads TGTGCCGGTAGGGGAAACCTTAACTATGGCTACACCTTC. Protein: CAGRGNLNYGYTF.

The gene calls are TRBV6-1 and TRBJ2-1; D uncertain. Germline CDR1 is MNHNS and CDR2 is SASEGT. This CDR3 has 16 amino acids. V was shortened by 5 bases and J by 6 bases, with 20 bases between the two germline ends. DNA for the CDR3: TGTGCCAGCAGTCCCTTAAGACCCATACCCCCCAATGAGCAGTTCTTC. Translated: CASSPLRPIPPNEQFF.

This clonotype was observed a handful of times. The rearrangement links TRBV5-1 to TRBJ1-1, with unresolved D. CDR1 is SGHRS, CDR2 YFSETQ, per germline. The V and J ends lost 1 base and 1 base respectively, with 8 bases between them. The CDR3 totals 14 residues. In DNA form, the CDR3 reads TGCGCCAGCAGCTTGTCCCCATGGAACACTGAAGCTTTCTTT. It translates to CASSLSPWNTEAFF.

This clonotype was seen a handful of times. The chain carries TRBV20-1 and TRBJ2-3, with TRBD2 as a possible D gene (6 bases). Trimming shortened V by 6 bases and J by 0 bases, and 16 bases separated the two germline ends. Germline loops: CDR1 DFQATT, CDR2 SNEGSKA (reference sequence). The CDR3 length is 15 residues. The CDR3 region is CSAGTAGTSTDTQYF. The CDR3 DNA reads as TGCAGTGCGGGTACGGCGGGAACTAGCACAGATACGCAGTATTTT.

The V and J genes are TRBV6-6 and TRBJ2-5; D gene uncertain. The germline V gene has CDR1 MNHNY and CDR2 SVGAGI (reference sequence). V was clipped by 2 bases and J by 9 bases, with 7 bases between them. The CDR3 totals 11 residues. The CDR3 loop is CASSYPSSQYF. CDR3 DNA sequence: TGTGCCAGCAGTTACCCTTCTTCCCAGTACTTC.

This clonotype has only one observation. The rearrangement joins TRBV19 to TRBJ1-5; 11 bases are a match to TRBD1. V lost 7 bases, J lost 6 bases, and 14 bases stayed unmatched. Germline-derived CDR1 and CDR2 are LNHDA and SQIVND (reference sequence). The CDR3 is 17 amino acids. CDR3 nucleotide sequence: TGTGCCAGTAATCCAGCGACCGGGACAGGGGGAACTCAGCCCCAGCATTTT. Residues: CASNPATGTGGTQPQHF.

V usage is TRBV5-4 and J usage is TRBJ1-1; the D is unclear. From germline, CDR1 is SGHNT and CDR2 YYREEE (reference sequence). The V and J ends lost 4 bases and 0 bases respectively, with 10 bases between them. The CDR3 has 14 amino acids. This chain's CDR3 is CASSGREMNTEAFF. In DNA, the CDR3 is TGTGCCAGCAGCGGAAGGGAGATGAACACTGAAGCTTTCTTT.

The chain is built from TRBV7-6 and TRBJ2-3; perhaps TRBD2 as D (5 bases). V lost 7 bases and J 0 bases, leaving 14 bases between the germline ends. The V gene's germline CDR1 is SGHVS and CDR2 FNYEAQ. The CDR3 has 15 amino acids. CDR3 in DNA: TGTGCCAGCACCCTAGGGAGTTCTAGCACAGATACGCAGTATTTT. It specifies CASTLGSSSTDTQYF.

The CDR3 spells CASSLVQGLNTEAFF. The CDR3 DNA is TGCGCCAGCAGCTTGGTTCAGGGACTGAACACTGAAGCTTTCTTT. The rearrangement links TRBV5-1 to TRBJ1-1; D is possibly TRBD1 (5 bases). Trimming removed 0 bases from V and 0 bases from J, with 9 bases in between. This CDR3 is 15 amino acids long. Germline V lookup: CDR1 SGHRS, CDR2 YFSETQ. Using reference TRBV5-1 and TRBJ1-1 for the parts outside the CDR3, the full variable domain is KAGVTQTPRYLIKTRGQQVTLSCSPISGHRSVSWYQQTPGQGLQFLFEYFSETQRNKGNFPGRFSGRQFSNSRSEMNVSTLELGDSALYLCASSLVQGLNTEAFFGQGTRLTVV.

The chain links TRBV18 to TRBJ2-7; D gene unclear. V dropped 3 bases and J dropped 2 bases, with 11 bases sitting between them. Germline V gene sequence: CDR1 KGHSH, CDR2 LQKENI. The CDR3 has 14 amino acids. CDR3 sequence: CASSPDISAYEQYF. The CDR3 nucleotides read TGTGCCAGCTCACCCGACATCTCTGCCTACGAGCAGTACTTC. Using reference TRBV18 and TRBJ2-7 for the parts outside the CDR3, the full variable domain is NAGVMQNPRHLVRRRGQEARLRCSPMKGHSHVYWYRQLPEEGLKFMVYLQKENIIDESGMPKERFSAEFPKEGPSILRIQQVVRGDSAAYFCASSPDISAYEQYFGPGTRLTVT.

In nucleotides, the CDR3 is TGTGCCAGCAGCTTCGGTGGGACTAGGGATCAGCCCCAGCATTTT. Translation gives CASSFGGTRDQPQHF. V is TRBV7-2 and J is TRBJ1-5; the D gene is possibly TRBD1 (5 bases). CDR1 SGHTA and CDR2 FQGNSA come from the germline V gene. The CDR3 is made up of 15 amino acids. Trimming left V 3 bases short and J 5 bases short, with 14 bases between.

J is TRBJ2-6 and V is TRBV27, with D hard to call. The V end was cut by 3 bases, the J end by 0 bases, with 9 bases between. The CDR3 sequence is 16 residues long. Germline CDR1 and CDR2: MNHEY and SMNVEV (reference sequence). The CDR3 spells CASSFRLYSGANVLTF. The DNA of the CDR3 is TGTGCCAGCAGTTTTAGGTTGTACTCTGGGGCCAACGTCCTGACTTTC. The full variable domain, in which reference TRBV27 and TRBJ2-6 provide the parts outside the CDR3, is EAQVTQNPRYLITVTGKKLTVTCSQNMNHEYMSWYRQDPGLGLRQIYYSMNVEVTDKGDVPEGYKVSRKEKRNFPLILESPSPNQTSLYFCASSFRLYSGANVLTFGAGSRLTVL.

The chain joins TRBV6-1 to TRBJ2-5; 7 bases line up with TRBD2. The germline gives CDR1 MNHNS, CDR2 SASEGT. This CDR3 has 12 residues. V shed 5 bases, J shed 11 bases, and the junction held 8 bases outside the gene matches. The CDR3 reads CASSPGLVLQYF. The CDR3, as DNA: TGTGCCAGCAGTCCCGGACTAGTTTTGCAGTACTTC.

The table lists this clonotype with a few counts. Since a much larger clone is just one base distant, this may be a read error. The rearrangement joins TRBV7-2 to TRBJ2-1, with 9 bases that match TRBD2. Unmatched junction bases numbered 2, after V lost 5 bases and J lost 6 bases. CDR1 is SGHTA and CDR2 is FQGNSA in the germline V gene. This CDR3 region has 13 residues. This CDR3 reads CASSRGLANEQFF. CDR3 bases: TGTGCCAGCAGCCGGGGACTAGCCAATGAGCAGTTCTTC. The full variable domain, with the rest looked up from reference TRBV7-2 and TRBJ2-1, is GAGVSQSPSNKVTEKGKDVELRCDPISGHTALYWYRQSLGQGLEFLIYFQGNSAPDKSGLPSDRFSAERTGGSVSTLTIQRTQQEDSAVYLCASSRGLANEQFFGPGTRLTVL.

The chain links TRBV19 to TRBJ1-4; D remains ambiguous. The ends were cut back, 6 bases at V and 6 bases at J, with 8 bases in the middle. This CDR3 has 12 residues. Per the germline V gene, CDR1 is LNHDA and CDR2 is SQIVND (reference sequence). The CDR3 bases are TGTGCCAGTAGCCGGGCGGATGAAAAACTGTTTTTT. Its protein product is CASSRADEKLFF. The full variable domain, in which reference TRBV19 and TRBJ1-4 provide the parts outside the CDR3, is DGGITQSPKYLFRKEGQNVTLSCEQNLNHDAMYWYRQDPGQGLRLIYYSQIVNDFQKGDIAEGYSVSREKKESFPLTVTSAQKNPTAFYLCASSRADEKLFFGSGTQLSVL.

The chain joins TRBV7-9 to TRBJ2-5, with 13 bases lining up with TRBD2. The CDR3 extends over 15 amino acids. Trimming cost V 5 bases and J 2 bases; bases outside gene matches: 2. CDR1 is SEHNR, CDR2 FQNEAQ, per germline (reference sequence). CDR3 nucleotides: TGTGCCAGCAGCCAACTAGCGGGAGGGCAAGAGACCCAGTACTTC. Residues: CASSQLAGGQETQYF.